The 23 T cell receptor beta chains below all came from one sample that was sequenced in a study of blood T cell repertoires in COVID-19. Produced via immunoSEQ multiplex PCR; TCRdb's table is partial and in-frame only. In the table there are about 210,000 clones, about 91% of which are singletons. Material: peripheral blood. Source of these receptors: a man in his thirties or forties with acute or convalescent COVID-19.

V is TRBV7-6 and J is TRBJ2-3; possible D gene TRBD2, 6 bases. From germline, CDR1 is SGHVS and CDR2 FNYEAQ. The CDR3 is 16 residues long. The V end was cut by 1 base, the J end by 6 bases, with 17 bases between. Written as DNA, the CDR3 is TGTGCCAGCAGCTTAGGGGTGGGGGGAGGATCGGATACGCAGTATTTT. It translates to CASSLGVGGGSDTQYF. Based on the CDR3 plus reference TRBV7-6 and TRBJ2-3, the full variable domain is GAGVSQSPRYKVTKRGQDVALRCDPISGHVSLYWYRQALGQGPEFLTYFNYEAQQDKSGLPNDRFSAERPEGSISTLTIQRTEQRDSAMYRCASSLGVGGGSDTQYFGPGTRLTVL.

This sequence joins TRBV9 and TRBJ2-7; D is ambiguous. V lost 0 bases and J lost 2, with 12 bases in between. Looked up from germline, CDR1 is SGDLS and CDR2 is YYNGEE. There are 15 residues in the CDR3. The CDR3 is CASSVGSPPAYEQYF. The DNA for the CDR3 is TGTGCCAGCAGCGTAGGTAGTCCCCCGGCCTACGAGCAGTACTTC.

V and J are TRBV5-6 and TRBJ2-4, with a possible D match to TRBD1 (6 bases). The CDR3 length is 16 residues. Trimming took 3 bases from V and 5 from J, leaving 18 bases between them. Germline values: CDR1 SGHDT, CDR2 YYEEEE. DNA of the CDR3: TGTGCCAGCAGCTCCTTTTGGACAGCCCCGGAAAACATTCAGTACTTC. This translates into CASSSFWTAPENIQYF.

The V gene is TRBV5-5, the J gene TRBJ1-5; the D is unclear. The length of the CDR3 is 14 residues. CDR1 and CDR2 (germline): SGHKS, YYEKEE (reference sequence). Trimming stripped 2 bases from V and 0 bases from J, with 6 bases between. This CDR3 is CASSFSPSNQPQHF. The CDR3 bases are TGTGCCAGCAGCTTCTCTCCTAGCAATCAGCCCCAGCATTTT.

The V gene is TRBV7-9, the J gene TRBJ2-1; D is undetermined. CDR1 is SEHNR and CDR2 is FQNEAQ in the germline V gene (reference sequence). CDR3 length equals 14 residues. V dropped 3 bases and J dropped 6 bases, with 12 bases sitting between them. The CDR3: CASSFRTALNEQFF. CDR3 coding DNA: TGTGCCAGCAGCTTCCGAACAGCACTCAATGAGCAGTTCTTC. The variable domain in full, completed from reference TRBV7-9 and TRBJ2-1, reads DTGVSQNPRHKITKRGQNVTFRCDPISEHNRLYWYRQTLGQGPEFLTYFQNEAQLEKSRLLSDRFSAERPKGSFSTLEIQRTEQGDSAMYLCASSFRTALNEQFFGPGTRLTVL.

The chain links TRBV6-5 to TRBJ2-5, with D maybe TRBD1 (6 bases). The V and J ends lost 5 bases and 2 bases respectively, with 9 bases between them. CDR1 is MNHEY, CDR2 SVGAGI, per germline. The CDR3 extends over 13 amino acids. The CDR3 is CASSRDMQETQYF. DNA of the CDR3: TGTGCCAGCAGTCGGGACATGCAAGAGACCCAGTACTTC.

The chain links TRBV9 to TRBJ2-5, with 8 bases lining up with TRBD1. Germline CDR1 SGDLS, CDR2 YYNGEE. The CDR3 contains 15 residues. V lost 0 bases and J lost 5; bases outside the gene matches: 6. The CDR3 protein is CASSVALQGAETQYF. As DNA, the CDR3 is TGTGCCAGCAGCGTAGCTCTCCAGGGGGCGGAGACCCAGTACTTC.

The chain uses TRBV5-4 and TRBJ2-5, with a tentative D call TRBD1 (5 bases). CDR3 size: 16 residues. Trimming pared 0 bases from V and 1 base from J, leaving 13 bases between. The V gene's germline CDR1 is SGHNT and CDR2 YYREEE (reference sequence). The CDR3 region is CASSLDTGRVQETQYF. DNA of the CDR3: TGTGCCAGCAGCTTGGATACAGGCAGGGTCCAAGAGACCCAGTACTTC.

This sequence joins TRBV11-2 and TRBJ2-7; D not certain. The CDR3 runs 12 residues. V lost 5 bases to trimming and J lost 0 bases, with 5 bases between them. Germline values: CDR1 SGHAT, CDR2 FQNNGV. The CDR3 coding sequence is TGTGCCAGCAGCGCGTCCTCCTACGAGCAGTACTTC. It yields the protein CASSASSYEQYF.

V is TRBV4-2 and J is TRBJ1-4; the match to TRBD1 covers 7 bases. V gave up 0 bases and J gave up 3 bases; unmatched junction bases: 7. This CDR3 is 17 amino acids long. CDR1 is LGHNA and CDR2 is YNFKEQ in the germline V gene. DNA of the CDR3: TGTGCCAGCAGCCAAGAGGGGACAGCCTCGGCTAATGAAAAACTGTTTTTT. Translated: CASSQEGTASANEKLFF.

The chain recombines TRBV3-1 (or the pseudogene TRBV3-2) with TRBJ2-1; TRBD2 agrees at 7 bases. The CDR3 is made up of 16 amino acids. Trimming cost V 0 bases and J 3 bases; bases outside gene matches: 5. Per germline, CDR1 LGHDT and CDR2 YNNKEL (reference sequence). The CDR3: CASSQEPSGIYNEQFF. DNA for the CDR3: TGTGCCAGCAGCCAAGAGCCTAGCGGAATCTACAATGAGCAGTTCTTC.

The rearrangement joins TRBV3-1 (or the pseudogene TRBV3-2) to TRBJ2-1; 14 bases map to TRBD2. V lost 2 bases, J lost 12 bases, and 9 bases stayed unmatched. CDR1 and CDR2 (germline): LGHDT, YNNKEL (reference sequence). The CDR3 totals 16 residues. The CDR3 protein is CASSQPPIGLAGGQFF. Written as DNA, the CDR3 is TGTGCCAGCAGCCAACCTCCCATCGGACTAGCGGGAGGGCAGTTCTTC.

This rearrangement joins TRBV28 to TRBJ1-2; possibly TRBD1 for D (5 bases). This CDR3 spans 14 amino acids. Germline CDR1 and CDR2: MDHEN and SYDVKM. Trimming shortened V by 6 bases and J by 2 bases, and 13 bases separated the two germline ends. CDR3 DNA: TGTGCCAGCAGGACAGCTCAACTCAACTATGGCTACACCTTC. It is translated as CASRTAQLNYGYTF.

The chain is built from TRBV3-1 (or the pseudogene TRBV3-2) and TRBJ2-7; D is possibly TRBD2 (5 bases). CDR1 and CDR2 from the germline V gene are LGHDT and YNNKEL (reference sequence). V was cut by 4 bases and J by 3 bases, with 13 bases left in between. This CDR3 has 14 amino acids. The CDR3 bases are TGTGCCAGCAGCCCGGCGGGTACGGGCTACGAGCAGTACTTC. The encoded protein is CASSPAGTGYEQYF.

The V and J genes are TRBV7-2 and TRBJ1-5; 7 bases align to TRBD1. CDR1 is SGHTA, CDR2 FQGNSA, per germline. V trimming: 5 bases; J trimming: 8 bases; junction bases outside the gene matches: 12. This CDR3 has 15 amino acids. The CDR3 DNA reads as TGTGCCAGCAGCCGCCTTGGGACAGTCATAGAGCCCCAGCATTTT. It translates to CASSRLGTVIEPQHF.

The J gene is TRBJ1-4, the V gene TRBV7-9, with 7 bases identical to TRBD1. The CDR3 has 16 residues. The junction had 13 bases not matched to a gene; V was cut back by 4 bases and J by 8 bases. CDR1 is SEHNR and CDR2 is FQNEAQ in the germline V gene (reference sequence). The DNA for the CDR3 is TGTGCCAGCAGCTCCCCTAGGGGGCTCGGAGACGAAAAACTGTTTTTT. Protein product: CASSSPRGLGDEKLFF.

The chain links TRBV7-8 to TRBJ2-7; the match to TRBD2 covers 12 bases. This CDR3 comprises 15 residues. Germline lookup yields CDR1 SGHVS and CDR2 FQNEAQ. Trimming at V came to 5 bases and at J to 2 bases, leaving 4 bases not matched to a gene. CDR3 nucleotides: TGTGCCAGCAGCCCACTAGCGGGAGGAACCTACGAGCAGTACTTC. This sequence encodes CASSPLAGGTYEQYF.

This chain uses TRBV7-9 with TRBJ1-1; D unclear. The CDR3 runs to 13 residues. Germline V gives CDR1 SEHNR, CDR2 FQNEAQ (reference sequence). Trimming took 11 bases from V and 0 from J, leaving 13 bases between them. CDR3 nucleotides: TGTGCCTATGCCACGGTACTGAACACTGAAGCTTTCTTT. It translates to CAYATVLNTEAFF.

This chain connects TRBV11-2 to TRBJ2-7; TRBD1 agrees at 10 bases. V lost 5 bases, J lost 6 bases, and 13 bases stayed unmatched. Per germline, CDR1 SGHAT and CDR2 FQNNGV. The CDR3 contains 16 residues. CDR3 residues: CASSTRPGTGAGEQYF. CDR3 coding DNA: TGTGCCAGCAGCACGCGTCCCGGGACAGGGGCCGGCGAGCAGTACTTC. The variable domain in full, completed from reference TRBV11-2 and TRBJ2-7, reads EAGVAQSPRYKIIEKRQSVAFWCNPISGHATLYWYQQILGQGPKLLIQFQNNGVVDDSQLPKDRFSAERLKGVDSTLKIQPAKLEDSAVYLCASSTRPGTGAGEQYFGPGTRLTVT.

The chain links TRBV27 to TRBJ2-7, with TRBD1 matching 11 bases. Trimming removed 6 bases from V and 5 bases from J; junction bases left unmatched: 9. Germline-derived CDR1 and CDR2 are MNHEY and SMNVEV (reference sequence). The CDR3 is 15 residues long. CDR3 sequence reads: CASSRDRGRINEQYF. CDR3 coding DNA: TGTGCCAGCAGCAGGGACAGGGGGAGGATTAACGAGCAGTACTTC.

V is TRBV5-1 and J is TRBJ2-7; D is unresolved. The germline V gene has CDR1 SGHRS and CDR2 YFSETQ. The V gene lost 0 bases and the J gene lost 3 bases, with 7 bases spanning the gap. This CDR3 has 13 amino acids. The CDR3 DNA sequence: TGCGCCAGCAGCTTGGGGTTTAGCTACGAGCAGTACTTC. It yields the protein CASSLGFSYEQYF.

This clone was found once. This rearrangement joins TRBV2 to TRBJ2-7, with 16 positions matching TRBD2. This CDR3 has 16 residues. Germline V gene sequence: CDR1 SNHLY, CDR2 FYNNEI. Losses at the gene ends were 5 bases for V and 7 bases for J; bases not matched to a gene: 8. This CDR3 is CASSSGTSGRAVEQYF. The CDR3 nucleotides are TGTGCCAGCAGTTCCGGGACTAGCGGGAGGGCCGTGGAGCAGTACTTC.

The V gene is TRBV5-1, the J gene TRBJ1-3; D not resolved. V was shortened by 5 bases and J by 0 bases, with 9 bases between the two germline ends. This CDR3 is 14 amino acids long. Germline CDR1 is SGHRS and CDR2 is YFSETQ. The CDR3 DNA reads as TGCGCCAGCAGATCCAGGAACTCTGGAAACACCATATATTTT. Translated, it gives CASRSRNSGNTIYF. Full variable domain (remainder filled in from reference TRBV5-1 and TRBJ1-3): KAGVTQTPRYLIKTRGQQVTLSCSPISGHRSVSWYQQTPGQGLQFLFEYFSETQRNKGNFPGRFSGRQFSNSRSEMNVSTLELGDSALYLCASRSRNSGNTIYFGEGSWLTVV.